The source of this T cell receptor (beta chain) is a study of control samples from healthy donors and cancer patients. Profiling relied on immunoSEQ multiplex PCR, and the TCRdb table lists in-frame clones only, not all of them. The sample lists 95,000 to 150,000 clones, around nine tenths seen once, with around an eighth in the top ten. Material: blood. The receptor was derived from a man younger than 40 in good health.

For the CDR3, the DNA is TGTGCCACCAGTGATGTGACAGGGGAAGACGGCACTGAAGCTTTCTTT. Translated: CATSDVTGEDGTEAFF. The chain links TRBV24-1 to TRBJ1-1, with 8 positions matching TRBD1. The J segment lost 4 bases and the V segment lost 3 bases, leaving 9 bases of the junction unmatched. Germline values: CDR1 KGHDR, CDR2 SFDVKD. The CDR3 consists of 16 residues.